Included here is one T cell receptor (beta chain) sequence, with context. The data were obtained in a study of blood T cells in healthy people across ages. Alongside a J-beta primer mix, a sample-barcoded 5' primer served in a second PCR lasting about 7 to 12 cycles. The template-switch adaptor was a 5' adaptor with 12 random nucleotides. It tagged each cDNA molecule. Every sample returned 2.5 million or more CDR3-containing paired-end reads. TCRdb redid the calling of the 5' RACE reads with MiXCR, one entry per CDR3 protein. The data contain about 900,000 distinct CDR3 sequences, under 80% of them seen just once; the ten biggest clones take up roughly 26%. The V end lost 1 base, the J end lost 4 bases, and 10 bases lay between the germline ends. The length of the CDR3 is 14 residues. Germline CDR1 SGHTA, CDR2 FQGTGA.

The TCR originated in a man under 40 in good health. V is TRBV7-3 and J is TRBJ1-1; no clear D gene. Sample: blood. The CDR3 nucleotides read TGTGCCAGCAGCTTAAACGGGTGGGGCACTGAAGCTTTCTTT. It codes for CASSLNGWGTEAFF. Full variable domain (remainder filled in from reference TRBV7-3 and TRBJ1-1): GAGVSQTPSNKVTEKGKYVELRCDPISGHTALYWYRQSLGQGPEFLIYFQGTGAADDSGLPNDRFFAVRPEGSVSTLKIQRTERGDSAVYLCASSLNGWGTEAFFGQGTRLTVV.